These T cell receptor beta chains were read from a single sample in a study of tumor-infiltrating lymphocytes in primary liver carcinoma. Using its own MiXCR run on the multiplex PCR reads, TCRdb lists one record per CDR3 protein. The sample lists 40,000 to 45,000 distinct CDR3 sequences, about three quarters occurring once. Sample: liver tumor tissue from sampling region 2. The receptor set was obtained from a man aged 35 to 55 with primary liver carcinoma and hepatitis B virus infection. Each CDR3 is given with its conserved first and last residue. The D gene is left open where the match is weak. Only some rows state a clone size, as once, few, many or a class for expanded clones.

>-|TRBV6-6|medium-sized|TRBJ1-3
TGTGCCAGCAGTTCACAGGGAGGGAACACCATATATTTT
CASSSQGGNTIYF
>-|TRBV11-1|-|TRBJ1-2
TGTGCCGGCAGCTTCAAGGAATTTGACTATGGCTACACCTTC
CAGSFKEFDYGYTF
>-|TRBV5-1|many|TRBJ2-5
TGCGCCAGCAGCCTGTTGGAGACCCAGTACTTC
CASSLLETQYF
>-|TRBV5-1|-|TRBJ1-4
TGCGCTAGCAGTCACGACAGACCGACTAATGAAAAACTGTTTTTT
CASSHDRPTNEKLFF
>TRBD1|TRBV12-3/TRBV12-4|once|TRBJ1-1
TGTGCCAGAAGCTTGGGGACAGGGGACACTGAAGCTTTCTTT
CARSLGTGDTEAFF
>-|TRBV11-1|once|TRBJ2-2
TGTGCCAGTAGCCTTTGGGACACCGTGGAGCTGTTTTTT
CASSLWDTVELFF
>TRBD1|TRBV25-1|-|TRBJ2-4
TGTGCCATCAGTGAAGGACAGGGAACAAGCATTCAGTACTTC
CAISEGQGTSIQYF
>-|TRBV11-1|once|TRBJ2-1
TGTGCCAGCGGCTTAGGCTCAGCGAACAATAAGCAGTTCTTC
CASGLGSANNKQFF
>-|TRBV29-1|medium-sized|TRBJ1-2
TGCAGCGTGTATCTTGCTCGCGACTATGGCTACACCTTC
CSVYLARDYGYTF
>-|TRBV15|-|TRBJ2-2
TGTGCCACCAGCAGAGACGGAGCTAGCGTAAGGACCGGGGAGCTGTTTTTT
CATSRDGASVRTGELFF
>-|TRBV25-1|-|TRBJ2-1
TGTGCCAGAAGTAAGTCAGGTAAAACCTACAATGAGCAGTTCTTC
CARSKSGKTYNEQFF
>-|TRBV5-1|-|TRBJ2-7
TGCTTCAGCAGCTTGGGGCTGGACTACGAGCAGTACTTC
CFSSLGLDYEQYF
>-|TRBV4-3|few|TRBJ2-1
TGCGCCAACAGTCAATTCCCCCCTCCGGCGGACAATGAGCAGTTCTTC
CANSQFPPPADNEQFF
>-|TRBV18|-|TRBJ2-3
TGTGCCAGCTCACCCAAAACGTTGGATACGCAGTATTTT
CASSPKTLDTQYF
>-|TRBV29-1|-|TRBJ1-1
TGTAGTGTGTTCGACAGGAAGAACACTGAAGCTTTCTTT
CSVFDRKNTEAFF
>-|TRBV5-6|-|TRBJ1-6
TGTGCCAGCATCCCACCATCCGGCGAGCGGGGCTCACCCCTCCACTTT
CASIPPSGERGSPLHF
>-|TRBV7-9|-|TRBJ2-5
TGTGCCAGCAGCTTACCCAGGAGAGAAGAGACCCAGTACTTC
CASSLPRREETQYF
>-|TRBV6-1|-|TRBJ2-1
TGTACCAGCAGTGACGGGGTACGGAATGAGCAGTTCTTC
CTSSDGVRNEQFF
>-|TRBV6-2/TRBV6-3|-|TRBJ1-5
TGTGCCAGCAGTCGAGGCAGGGCTGGCCAGCCCCAGCATTTT
CASSRGRAGQPQHF
>-|TRBV6-5|-|TRBJ2-2
TGTGTCAGCAGTTACTCTGGGGTGAACACCGGGGGGCTGTTTTTT
CVSSYSGVNTGGLFF